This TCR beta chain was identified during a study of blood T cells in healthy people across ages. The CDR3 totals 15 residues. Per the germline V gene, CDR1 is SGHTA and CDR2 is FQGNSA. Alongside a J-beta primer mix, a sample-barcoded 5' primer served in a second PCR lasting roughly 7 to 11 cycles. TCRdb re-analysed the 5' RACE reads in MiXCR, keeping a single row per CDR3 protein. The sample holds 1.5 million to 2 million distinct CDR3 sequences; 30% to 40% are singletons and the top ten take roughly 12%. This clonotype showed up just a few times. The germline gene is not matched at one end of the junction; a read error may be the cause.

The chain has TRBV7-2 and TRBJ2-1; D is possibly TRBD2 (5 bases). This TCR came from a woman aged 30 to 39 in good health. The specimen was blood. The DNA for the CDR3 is TGTGGCAGCAGCTTAGCGTTTAGCTCCTACAATGAGCAGTTCTTC. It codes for CGSSLAFSSYNEQFF.